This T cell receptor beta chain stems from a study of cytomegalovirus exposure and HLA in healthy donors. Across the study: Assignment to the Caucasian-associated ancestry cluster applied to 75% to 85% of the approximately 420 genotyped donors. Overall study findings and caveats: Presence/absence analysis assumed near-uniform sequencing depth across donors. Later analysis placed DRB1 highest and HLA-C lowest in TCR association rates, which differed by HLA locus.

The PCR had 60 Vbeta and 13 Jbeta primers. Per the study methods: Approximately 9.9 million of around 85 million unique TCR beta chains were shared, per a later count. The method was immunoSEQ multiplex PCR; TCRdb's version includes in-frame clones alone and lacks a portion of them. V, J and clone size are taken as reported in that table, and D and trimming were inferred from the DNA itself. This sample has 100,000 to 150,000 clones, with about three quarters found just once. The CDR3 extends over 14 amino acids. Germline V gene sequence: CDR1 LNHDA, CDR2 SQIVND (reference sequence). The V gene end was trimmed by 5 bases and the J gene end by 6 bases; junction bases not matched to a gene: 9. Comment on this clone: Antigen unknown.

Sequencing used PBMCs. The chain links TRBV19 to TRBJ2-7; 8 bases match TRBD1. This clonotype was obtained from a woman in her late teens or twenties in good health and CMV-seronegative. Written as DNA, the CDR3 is TGTGCCAGTAGTTGGACAGGGACCCCCAGCGAGCAGTACTTC. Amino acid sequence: CASSWTGTPSEQYF.